This TCR beta chain was profiled in a study of T cell responses to AZD1222 COVID-19 vaccine. Study-wide background: Investigators merged groups given second doses at roughly 4 or roughly 12 weeks.

Study-wide findings and caveats: Baseline serology detected seropositivity in only a handful of AZD1222 recipients.

Germline V gene data show CDR1 as LNHDA and CDR2 as SQIVND (reference sequence). This CDR3 contains 14 residues. V dropped 3 bases and J dropped 1 base, with 6 bases sitting between them. Profiled with immunoSEQ multiplex PCR; TCRdb holds only in-frame clones, not every one. The sample lists 52,000 or so clones, 65% to 85% occurring once. As regards this clone: The antigen remains undetermined.

This TCR came from an adult in good health. This chain uses TRBV19 with TRBJ2-2; D remains unclear. Source: peripheral blood, taken on day 0 of AZD1222 vaccination. The CDR3 region is CASSMWGNTGELFF. The CDR3 DNA is TGTGCCAGTAGTATGTGGGGGAACACCGGGGAGCTGTTTTTT.